Sequencing of this T cell receptor beta chain was carried out in a study of spatial heterogeneity in lung cancer. Whole-study context: Within raw reads, each unique TCR and UMI combination appeared on average more than ten times.

Findings and caveats of the study: Ubiquitous expanded tumor TCRs showed up in blood more at resection than follow-up.

This clonotype has at least ten counts. The antigen is unknown. Time point of the sample: sample taken at primary tumor resection. The study sequenced unsorted whole RNA from tumor, nontumor lung or frozen PBMC. With V trimmed by 5 bases and J by 0 bases, 5 bases remained unmatched. This CDR3 has 16 residues. Unique molecular identifiers tagged every individual TCR cDNA molecule. TCRdb reprocessed the 5' RACE reads via MiXCR and lists one record per CDR3 protein. The sample yields tens of thousands of distinct CDR3 sequences, around 3.2% seen once. The sample consisted of PBMCs, taken at surgery. The chain recombines TRBV12-3 or TRBV12-4 with TRBJ2-1; TRBD2 matches 9 bases. The sequence came from a female donor with early-stage non-small cell lung cancer. CDR3 protein: CASSPRSGSSYNEQFF. Written as DNA, the CDR3 is TGTGCCAGCAGTCCTCGTAGCGGGAGCTCCTACAATGAGCAGTTCTTC.